The text below deals with one T cell receptor beta chain. RNA amounts of about 0.5 to 1 ug underwent reverse transcription with random hexamers. TCRdb re-analysed the immunoSEQ multiplex PCR reads in MiXCR, keeping a single row per CDR3 protein. The repertoire holds 180,000 or so distinct CDR3 sequences, with more than 90% as singletons. These data originate in a study of CD8 T cells in Susac syndrome. The sequencing input was CD4+ T cells from PBMCs. The TCR comes from a human donor with multiple sclerosis.

The CDR3 DNA sequence: TGTGCCAGCAGCCAAGAGGCAGGGGCTGGGTCACCCCTCCACTTT. This gives the protein CASSQEAGAGSPLHF. V and J are TRBV3-1 and TRBJ1-6; D is possibly TRBD1 (6 bases). The CDR3 has 15 residues. Germline CDR1 LGHDT, CDR2 YNNKEL (reference sequence). Trimming pared 0 bases from V and 10 bases from J, leaving 13 bases between.